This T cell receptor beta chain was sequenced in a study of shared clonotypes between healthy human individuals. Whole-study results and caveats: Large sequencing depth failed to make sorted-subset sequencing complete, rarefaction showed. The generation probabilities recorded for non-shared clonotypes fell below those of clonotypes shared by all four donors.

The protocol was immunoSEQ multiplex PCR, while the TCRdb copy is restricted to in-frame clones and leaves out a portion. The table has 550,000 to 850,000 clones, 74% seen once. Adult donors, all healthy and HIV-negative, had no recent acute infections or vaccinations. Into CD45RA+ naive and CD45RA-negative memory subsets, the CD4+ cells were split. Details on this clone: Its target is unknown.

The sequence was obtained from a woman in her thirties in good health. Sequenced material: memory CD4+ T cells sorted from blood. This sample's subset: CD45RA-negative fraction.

The CDR3 is CASSLGQGAVDEQFF. In DNA form, the CDR3 reads TGCGCCAGCAGCTTGGGTCAGGGGGCTGTCGATGAGCAGTTCTTC. The chain combines TRBV5-1 with TRBJ2-1; 8 bases agree with TRBD1. This CDR3 is built from 15 residues. Germline V gene data show CDR1 as SGHRS and CDR2 as YFSETQ. J was trimmed by 8 bases and V by 0 bases; bases with no gene match: 7.